This T cell receptor beta chain derives from a study of CD8+CD57+ T cells in acquired aplastic anemia (dated by TCRdb to 2016 to 2019). Regarding the research as a whole: On average, sorted CD4+ and CD8+ cells yielded 3.2 ug of extracted DNA, with a range of about 0.19 to 30 ug. CD8+CD57+ expansion was defined as a frequency above the mean frequency observed in healthy subjects.

The paper as a whole reports these results and caveats: Around 31 CD8+ CDR3 sequences were shared between patients and controls but appeared highly expressed in patients and within their immunodominant clones. Between patients and healthy controls, no significant difference in CD8+ Simpson's diversity was found (P=0.060).

Comment on this clonotype: Its antigen is unknown. This likely comes from a read error, as the CDR3 has no conserved phenylalanine or tryptophan at its end. No DNA is shown, since the ends of the CDR3 on it are uncertain; the CDR3 is the one TCRdb lists.

TCR beta VDJ combination and CDR3 sequence profiling used genomic DNA as the template. TCR repertoire sequencing was run on an Illumina HiSeq 2000. As for the original processing: Repertoire assessment relied on Simpson's diversity index, CDR3 size and DJ length profiles, and TRBV/TRBJ rearrangement plots. The most abundant DNA sequence in the deep sequencing data was taken as the immunodominant clone. CDR3 amino acid sequences were checked for sharing between subjects and were compared against published repertoires and the VDJdb database. In-frame beta chains were kept once TCRdb had trimmed the public reads at Q25 with fastp and called clones with MiXCR. Each record represents a unique CDR3 protein, reported with the most common genes and DNA among its rows. The V and J calls come from TCRdb's annotation, not from the publication. Present in this sample are hundreds of thousands of distinct CDR3 sequences, 82% of which were seen just once. The biggest ten clones account for 35% to 50% of the sample.

Flow cytometry had shown CD8+CD57+ cell expansion in the patients selected for sequencing. Every patient had a diagnosis of severe acquired aplastic anemia based on International Study of Aplastic Anemia and Agranulocytosis and Camitta criteria. At the time blood was sampled, none of the patients had received any therapy. TCR repertoires of sorted CD4+ and CD8+ blood T cells from severe aplastic anemia patients and healthy subjects were deep-sequenced in the study. Patients were enrolled in the USA under clinicaltrials.gov protocols 00001620, 01623167, 00001397, 00071045, 00081523 and 00961064. Ficoll-Paque density gradient centrifugation was used to isolate peripheral blood mononuclear cells. Before DNA extraction, CD4+ and CD8+ T cells were sorted by FACS or by magnetic beads. According to the germline V gene, CDR1 reads SGHTA and CDR2 reads FQGTGA. Counting both end residues, the CDR3 totals 13 amino acids.

Recombination connected TRBV7-3 to TRBJ1-2. Sequencing input: sorted CD4+, CD8+, or CD8+CD57+ T cells (not recorded which) from PBMCs. This TCR was sampled from a human donor with aplastic anemia. The CDR3 reads as follows: CASSLKGGSGYTY.